The 14 T cell receptor beta chains below come from one sample, sequenced in a study of T cell responses to AZD1222 COVID-19 vaccine. Data came from immunoSEQ multiplex PCR; TCRdb stores just in-frame clones and leaves some out. The sample carries roughly 80,000 clones, around 92% recorded once. Specimen: peripheral blood, collected on day 0 of AZD1222 vaccination. The source is an adult in good health.

A note on this clone: One junction end disagrees with the germline gene, perhaps due to a read error. J is TRBJ2-3 and V is TRBV7-7; 14 bases align to TRBD2. The length of the CDR3 is 18 residues. Germline assignment: CDR1 SSHAT and CDR2 FNYEAQ (reference sequence). In DNA form, the CDR3 reads TGTGCTAGCAGCTTAGGAAGGACTAGCGGGAGGTTTCCAGATACGCAGTATTTT. This encodes CASSLGRTSGRFPDTQYF.

The gene calls are TRBV4-1 and TRBJ1-1, with D tentatively TRBD1 (6 bases). This CDR3 is 17 amino acids long. Germline CDR1 is MGHRA and CDR2 is YSYEKL. Trimming took off 0 bases at V and 4 bases at J, with 18 bases between the two ends. The CDR3 is CASSQEGGAAWGTEAFF. CDR3 bases: TGCGCCAGCAGCCAAGAGGGGGGGGCGGCCTGGGGCACTGAAGCTTTCTTT.

This clone has just one count. This chain links TRBV18 with TRBJ1-1, with TRBD1 identical over 9 bases. Trimming took 2 bases from V and 0 from J; bases not matched to a gene: 4. The germline CDR1 and CDR2 sequences are KGHSH and LQKENI. The CDR3 covers 16 residues. The CDR3 sequence: CASSPGTGFMNTEAFF. The CDR3 nucleotides read TGTGCCAGCTCACCAGGGACAGGGTTCATGAACACTGAAGCTTTCTTT.

This clone showed up just a few times. J is TRBJ1-4 and V is TRBV3-1 (or the pseudogene TRBV3-2); D is unresolved. Trimming cost V 2 bases and J 4 bases, with 14 bases left between them. The CDR3 runs to 16 residues. Germline V gene lookup returns CDR1 LGHDT and CDR2 YNNKEL (reference sequence). CDR3 region: CASSQLNFGGNEKLFF. CDR3 in DNA: TGTGCCAGCAGCCAATTAAATTTTGGTGGTAATGAAAAACTGTTTTTT.

This clone was counted a single time. This chain joins TRBV24-1 and TRBJ2-1, with 13 nucleotides matching TRBD2. Germline values: CDR1 KGHDR, CDR2 SFDVKD. Germline trimming cut 5 bases from V and 9 bases from J; bases unmatched to any gene: 6. This CDR3 is 15 amino acids long. CDR3 loop: CATSVLAGGRGEQFF. CDR3 nucleotides: TGTGCCACCAGTGTACTAGCGGGAGGGCGAGGTGAGCAGTTCTTC.

This chain connects TRBV12-3 or TRBV12-4 to TRBJ1-1; 7 bases align to TRBD1. The CDR3 is 13 residues long. The trim removed 6 bases at V and 7 bases at J, leaving 8 bases unmatched. This chain's CDR3 is CASSTSQGREAFF. CDR3 DNA: TGTGCCAGCAGCACCTCACAGGGGCGTGAAGCTTTCTTT.

The rearrangement joins TRBV7-9 to TRBJ2-7; no reliable D call. V was trimmed by 2 bases and J by 4 bases, leaving 12 bases between them. Germline V gene lookup returns CDR1 SEHNR and CDR2 FQNEAQ (reference sequence). This CDR3 is built from 14 residues. CDR3: CASSLTPLRYEQYF. The CDR3, as DNA: TGTGCCAGCAGCTTAACGCCTCTTAGGTACGAGCAGTACTTC.

The chain employs TRBV20-1 and TRBJ2-7, with TRBD1 identical over 8 bases. CDR3 length equals 15 residues. With 3 bases clipped from V and 7 bases from J, the junction kept 14 bases outside the gene matches. The germline V gene encodes CDR1 DFQATT and CDR2 SNEGSKA (reference sequence). DNA for the CDR3: TGCAGTGCTAGTGGGGGTGCAGGGGGCCGGGAAGAGCAGTACTTC. As protein: CSASGGAGGREEQYF.

V is TRBV3-1 (or the pseudogene TRBV3-2) and J is TRBJ2-3; D is unclear. CDR1 is LGHDT and CDR2 is YNNKEL in the germline V gene (reference sequence). Deletions cut 8 bases from V and 6 bases from J, with 12 bases between. This CDR3 spans 12 amino acids. As DNA, the CDR3 is TGTGCCAGCGCCCCCGTCGGGGATACGCAGTATTTT. Its translation: CASAPVGDTQYF.

V gene TRBV7-9 combines with J gene TRBJ1-4; possibly TRBD1 for D (5 bases). CDR3 length equals 14 residues. Trimming took 0 bases from V and 10 from J, leaving 12 bases between them. Germline lookup yields CDR1 SEHNR and CDR2 FQNEAQ (reference sequence). The CDR3 loop is CASSLAYQGAKLFF. Here the CDR3 DNA reads TGTGCCAGCAGCTTAGCTTACCAGGGCGCAAAACTGTTTTTT.

The V gene is TRBV3-1 (or the pseudogene TRBV3-2), the J gene TRBJ2-4; weak D call: TRBD2 (5 bases). The CDR3 sequence is 21 residues long. CDR1 is LGHDT, CDR2 YNNKEL, per germline (reference sequence). Between the trimmed V and J ends, which lost 8 bases and 4 bases, there was a span of 36 bases. This chain's CDR3 is CASFREHLLNGVGRNKNIQYF. The CDR3 nucleotides read TGTGCCAGCTTTCGGGAACACCTCCTTAACGGGGTAGGGAGAAATAAAAACATTCAGTACTTC.

The V call is TRBV11-2, the J call TRBJ2-2; 7 bases fit TRBD1. The CDR3 runs 17 residues. Looked up from germline, CDR1 is SGHAT and CDR2 is FQNNGV. V lost 4 bases and J lost 2; bases outside the gene matches: 10. CDR3 loop: CASSSTIDRANTGELFF. CDR3 nucleotides: TGTGCCAGCAGCTCGACCATTGACAGGGCAAACACCGGGGAGCTGTTTTTT.

This sequence joins TRBV29-1 and TRBJ2-1, with D tentatively TRBD1 (6 bases). The CDR3 consists of 13 residues. V lost 7 bases, J lost 8 bases, and 18 bases lay in between. Germline CDR1 SQVTM, CDR2 ANQGSEA. The CDR3: CSAGDMSFHEQFF. As DNA, the CDR3 is TGCAGCGCTGGGGACATGAGTTTCCATGAGCAGTTCTTC.

A few counts support this clone. The rearrangement links TRBV6-5 to TRBJ1-2, with TRBD1 as a possible D gene (6 bases). V gave up 7 bases and J gave up 4 bases, with 16 bases separating them. CDR1 is MNHEY and CDR2 is SVGAGI in the germline V gene. CDR3 length equals 14 residues. CDR3 sequence reads: CASNPGQSGYGYTF. CDR3 sequence (DNA): TGTGCCAGCAATCCGGGACAAAGTGGCTATGGCTACACCTTC.